The 22 T cell receptor beta chains reported below all come from one sample, sequenced in a study of T-cell reconstitution after alpha-beta-depleted transplantation in children (dated by TCRdb to the mid-2010s). The meaning of the sample's treatment or condition label: allogeneic hematopoietic cell transplantation with graft depleted of TCRalphabeta T cells and CD19 B cells. Library creation used PCR. The sequencer listed for this sample is Illumina HiSeq 2500. To normalize quantification of the TCRbeta repertoire, the TCR libraries were built with molecular barcoding that relied on unique molecular identifiers. TCRdb ran its own pipeline on the public reads, namely fastp trimming at Q25 and MiXCR clone calling, and kept in-frame beta chains. Rows are combined by CDR3 protein, so each entry shows the most common genes and DNA. This sample is represented by approximately 97,000 distinct CDR3 sequences; about 8% of them were singletons. Of the sample, 15% to 20% falls within the top ten clones.

The input for sequencing was PBMCs, taken before TCRalphabeta/CD19-depleted stem cell transplant. The receptors originated from a boy younger than 10 with acute lymphoblastic leukemia, due to receive a stem cell transplant.

The V gene is TRBV12-3 or TRBV12-4, the J gene TRBJ2-7, with 7 bases matching TRBD1. This CDR3 is built from 15 residues. The trim removed 5 bases at V and 3 bases at J, leaving 10 bases unmatched. The CDR3 DNA is TGTGCCAGCAGTATATGGGACAGCCCCCTCTACGAGCAGTACTTC. It encodes CASSIWDSPLYEQYF.

Many counts were recorded for this clonotype. The genes are TRBV6-5 and TRBJ2-2, with D perhaps matching TRBD2 (5 bases). The germline V gene has CDR1 MNHEY and CDR2 SVGAGI. V lost 6 bases and J lost 11, with 13 bases in between. This CDR3 spans 12 amino acids. The CDR3 sequence: CASSPGLPELFF. CDR3 sequence (DNA): TGTGCCAGCAGCCCTGGACTCCCTGAGCTGTTTTTT.

The V call is TRBV3-1, the J call TRBJ1-5; unclear D gene. Germline V gene lookup returns CDR1 LGHDT and CDR2 YNNKEL (reference sequence). Trimming left V 0 bases short and J 5 bases short, with 11 bases between. CDR3 length: 15 amino acids. CDR3 in DNA: TGTGCCAGCAGCCAAGAGCCCCACACGGATCAGCCCCAGCATTTT. Translating gives CASSQEPHTDQPQHF.

At least ten counts were recorded for this clonotype. V and J are TRBV20-1 and TRBJ1-1, with D possibly TRBD1 on 6 matching bases. V was shortened by 4 bases and J by 8 bases, with 20 bases between the two germline ends. CDR3 length: 14 amino acids. Germline V gene sequence: CDR1 DFQATT, CDR2 SNEGSKA (reference sequence). Written as DNA, the CDR3 is TGCAGTGCTACCTCCCTGACAGGCCGGTGGGAAGCTTTCTTT. This translates into CSATSLTGRWEAFF.

Only a few counts were recorded for this clonotype. This chain joins TRBV7-6 and TRBJ2-2; D gene uncertain. The V end was cut by 1 base, the J end by 0 bases, with 6 bases between. Germline CDR1 and CDR2: SGHVS and FNYEAQ. This CDR3 comprises 15 residues. The CDR3 is CASSLVHTNTGELFF. CDR3 nucleotides: TGTGCCAGCAGCTTAGTGCATACGAACACCGGGGAGCTGTTTTTT.

V usage is TRBV10-3 and J usage is TRBJ1-2; 9 positions match TRBD1. The V gene end was trimmed by 6 bases and the J gene end by 2 bases; junction bases not matched to a gene: 4. The CDR3 totals 14 residues. Germline CDR1 ENHRY, CDR2 SYGVKD. CDR3 in amino acids: CAIRGQGKNYGYTF. CDR3 DNA: TGTGCCATCAGGGGACAGGGAAAAAACTATGGCTACACCTTC.

This clonotype has a handful of counts. The gene calls are TRBV10-3 and TRBJ2-1; 7 nucleotides match TRBD2. V lost 6 bases to trimming and J lost 0 bases; unmatched junction nucleotides: 11. The length of the CDR3 is 17 residues. Looked up from germline, CDR1 is ENHRY and CDR2 is SYGVKD. DNA for the CDR3: TGTGCCATCAGCCCTTCTAGCGGCCTAAGCTCCTACAATGAGCAGTTCTTC. This codes for CAISPSSGLSSYNEQFF.

Details on this clonotype: The junction departs from the called germline gene at one end, perhaps through a read error. The chain uses TRBV3-1 and TRBJ2-3; 11 positions match TRBD2. This CDR3 has 18 amino acids. Germline-derived CDR1 and CDR2 are LGHDT and YNNKEL (reference sequence). CDR3 nucleotides: TGTGCCAGCTGCCAAGATCCCCCTAGCGGGGGGTCGACAGATACGCAGTATTTT. Its protein product is CASCQDPPSGGSTDTQYF.

This clonotype came up a few times. V and J are TRBV7-6 and TRBJ1-2; 7 bases line up with TRBD1. V was clipped by 5 bases and J by 7 bases; unmatched bases: 10. Germline lookup yields CDR1 SGHVS and CDR2 FNYEAQ. This CDR3 contains 14 residues. CDR3 DNA sequence: TGTGCCAGCAGCCAAACGACAGGGAGGGGTGGCTACACCTTC. This translates into CASSQTTGRGGYTF.

This clonotype has at least ten counts. V is TRBV2 and J is TRBJ1-6, with TRBD1 matching over 10 bases. The CDR3 has 14 residues. V trimming: 6 bases; J trimming: 10 bases; junction bases outside the gene matches: 6. Germline CDR1 is SNHLY and CDR2 is FYNNEI. The CDR3, as DNA: TGTGCCAGCAGACCCGGGACAGGGGAATCACCCCTCCACTTT. Its protein is CASRPGTGESPLHF. The complete variable domain, with remaining parts taken from reference TRBV2 and TRBJ1-6, reads EPEVTQTPSHQVTQMGQEVILRCVPISNHLYFYWYRQILGQKVEFLVSFYNNEISEKSEIFDDQFSVERPDGSNFTLKIRSTKLEDSAMYFCASRPGTGESPLHFGNGTRLTVT.

The V and J genes are TRBV9 and TRBJ1-6; 7 bases match TRBD1. Germline-derived CDR1 and CDR2 are SGDLS and YYNGEE. V lost 4 bases, J lost 6 bases, and 7 bases stayed unmatched. This CDR3 is built from 15 residues. The CDR3 DNA reads as TGTGCCAGCAGCCCCCGACAGGGTTTTAATTCACCCCTCCACTTT. Amino acids: CASSPRQGFNSPLHF.

This clonotype came up many times. The chain uses TRBV5-5 and TRBJ1-4; tentatively, D is TRBD1 (5 bases). Germline V gene sequence: CDR1 SGHKS, CDR2 YYEKEE (reference sequence). The CDR3 is 14 residues long. Trimming pared 4 bases from V and 5 bases from J, leaving 12 bases between. CDR3 nucleotide sequence: TGTGCCAGCAGCGGGGCCGGTTTGAATGAAAAACTGTTTTTT. Protein: CASSGAGLNEKLFF.

The J gene is TRBJ2-7, the V gene TRBV7-8; 9 nucleotides line up with TRBD1. The germline V gene has CDR1 SGHVS and CDR2 FQNEAQ. After removal of 0 bases from V and 1 base from J, the junction contained 4 bases not matched to a gene. The CDR3 runs 16 residues. DNA for the CDR3: TGTGCCAGCAGCTTAGCGAGGACAGGGGAATCCTACGAGCAGTACTTC. It is translated as CASSLARTGESYEQYF. Full variable domain (missing parts from reference TRBV7-8 and TRBJ2-7): GAGVSQSPRYKVAKRGQDVALRCDPISGHVSLFWYQQALGQGPEFLTYFQNEAQLDKSGLPSDRFFAERPEGSVSTLKIQRTQQEDSAVYLCASSLARTGESYEQYFGPGTRLTVT.

This clonotype was observed many times. The chain is built from TRBV10-3 and TRBJ1-1; 7 nucleotides match TRBD1. Germline V lookup: CDR1 ENHRY, CDR2 SYGVKD. V gave up 6 bases and J gave up 4 bases; unmatched junction bases: 8. This CDR3 is 14 amino acids long. The CDR3 reads CAIRTGDLGTEAFF. The DNA for the CDR3 is TGTGCCATCAGAACAGGGGATTTGGGCACTGAAGCTTTCTTT.

The V and J genes are TRBV4-3 and TRBJ1-6, with no clear D. Trimming removed 0 bases at V and 9 bases at J, with 9 bases between. The V gene's germline CDR1 is LGHNA and CDR2 YSLEER. There are 14 residues in the CDR3. The CDR3 DNA follows: TGCGCCAGCAGCCAAGATAGGGAGTTTTCACCCCTCCACTTT. Translation: CASSQDREFSPLHF.

This clonotype was detected a few times. The chain employs TRBV12-3 or TRBV12-4 and TRBJ1-5; D unclear. The ends were cut back, 6 bases at V and 7 bases at J, with 13 bases in the middle. The CDR3 runs 13 residues. DNA of the CDR3: TGTGCCAGCAGGGAGGGAGACCCCCAGCCCCAGCATTTT. Amino acid sequence: CASREGDPQPQHF.

Ten or more counts support this clonotype. The V and J genes are TRBV5-1 and TRBJ2-7; D may be TRBD2 (6 bases). Germline lookup yields CDR1 SGHRS and CDR2 YFSETQ. V shed 6 bases and J shed 1 base, with 20 bases lying between them. This CDR3 comprises 16 residues. CDR3 sequence (DNA): TGCGCCAGCAAACCCTACCCGGGGGAATCATCCTACGAGCAGTACTTC. This gives the protein CASKPYPGESSYEQYF.

This clonotype was picked up many times. V is TRBV20-1 and J is TRBJ2-7; 7 bases are shared with TRBD1. The CDR3 loop spans 15 amino acids. Germline V lookup: CDR1 DFQATT, CDR2 SNEGSKA (reference sequence). J gave up 0 bases and V 4 bases, and 9 bases lay outside the gene matches. The chain's CDR3 is CSANPTGTVSYEQYF. The DNA for the CDR3 is TGCAGTGCTAACCCAACCGGGACAGTCTCCTACGAGCAGTACTTC.

This clonotype has at least ten counts. The genes are TRBV7-9 and TRBJ2-3; 7 bases match TRBD1. J gave up 4 bases and V 5 bases, and 6 bases lay outside the gene matches. This CDR3 has 14 amino acids. CDR1 and CDR2 (germline): SEHNR, FQNEAQ (reference sequence). This CDR3 reads CASSRSGQSDTQYF. The CDR3 DNA sequence: TGTGCCAGCAGCAGATCGGGACAGTCAGATACGCAGTATTTT.

This clonotype was seen ten or more times. This chain links TRBV29-1 with TRBJ2-7, with 9 bases that match TRBD1. This CDR3 comprises 14 residues. Per germline, CDR1 SQVTM and CDR2 ANQGSEA. With 6 bases clipped from V and 4 bases from J, the junction kept 10 bases outside the gene matches. The CDR3 DNA sequence: TGCAGCGTCACCACCGGGACAGGGACTTACGAGCAGTACTTC. Protein: CSVTTGTGTYEQYF.

This clonotype appeared many times. CDR3 DNA sequence: TGCGCCAGCAGCCAAGCGGCGGGGGTCTCTGGGGCCAACGTCCTGACTTTC. Encoded protein: CASSQAAGVSGANVLTF. The V gene is TRBV4-3, the J gene TRBJ2-6; TRBD2 matches 7 bases. The CDR3 has 17 residues. CDR1 and CDR2 (germline): LGHNA, YSLEER. J was trimmed by 0 bases and V by 1 base; bases with no gene match: 3.

Details on this clonotype: The junction and the germline gene differ at one end; a read error may be behind it. The rearrangement joins TRBV4-1 to TRBJ1-3; D is possibly TRBD1 (5 bases). The CDR3 sequence is 13 residues long. CDR1 and CDR2 from the germline V gene are MGHRA and YSYEKL. CDR3 residues: CATLDISGNTKYF. In DNA form, the CDR3 reads TGCGCCACCCTGGACATCTCTGGAAACACCAAATATTTT.